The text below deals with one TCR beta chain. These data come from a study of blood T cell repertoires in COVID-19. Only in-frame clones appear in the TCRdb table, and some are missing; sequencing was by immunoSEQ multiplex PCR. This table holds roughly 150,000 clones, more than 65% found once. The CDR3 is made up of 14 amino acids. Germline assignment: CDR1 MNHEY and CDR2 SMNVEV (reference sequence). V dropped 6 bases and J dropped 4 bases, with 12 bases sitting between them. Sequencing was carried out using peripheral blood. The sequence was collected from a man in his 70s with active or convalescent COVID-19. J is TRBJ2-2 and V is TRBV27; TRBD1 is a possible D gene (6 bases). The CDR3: CASRRNRATGELFF. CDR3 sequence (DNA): TGTGCCAGCAGACGGAACAGGGCCACCGGGGAGCTGTTTTTT.